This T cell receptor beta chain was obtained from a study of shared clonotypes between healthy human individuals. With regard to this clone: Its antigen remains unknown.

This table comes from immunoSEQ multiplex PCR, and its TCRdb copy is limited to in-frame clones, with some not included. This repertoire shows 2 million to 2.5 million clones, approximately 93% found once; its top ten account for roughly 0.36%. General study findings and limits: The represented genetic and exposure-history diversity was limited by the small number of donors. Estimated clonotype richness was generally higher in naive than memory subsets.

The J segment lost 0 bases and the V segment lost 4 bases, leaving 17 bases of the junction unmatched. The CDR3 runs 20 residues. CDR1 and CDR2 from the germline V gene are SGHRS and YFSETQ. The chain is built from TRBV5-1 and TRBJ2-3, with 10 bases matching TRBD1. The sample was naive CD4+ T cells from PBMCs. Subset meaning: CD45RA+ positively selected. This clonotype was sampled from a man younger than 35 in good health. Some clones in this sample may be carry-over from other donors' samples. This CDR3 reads CASSRTPGQGGLSSTDTQYF. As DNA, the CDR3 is TGCGCCAGCAGCCGTACCCCAGGACAGGGGGGATTGTCTAGCACAGATACGCAGTATTTT.